These 7 T cell receptor beta chains were all obtained from the same sample, sequenced in a study of blood T cell repertoires in COVID-19. Produced via immunoSEQ multiplex PCR; TCRdb's table is partial and in-frame only. Of approximately 430,000 clones in the sample, just over 85% were seen once. Sequenced: peripheral blood. The receptors stem from a woman aged 25 to 39 with active or convalescent COVID-19.

A single count supports this clone. The V and J genes are TRBV5-4 and TRBJ2-3, with 10 positions matching TRBD2. The length of the CDR3 is 15 residues. CDR1 and CDR2 (germline): SGHNT, YYREEE (reference sequence). V was pared by 3 bases and J by 8 bases, with 9 bases of the junction left unmatched. CDR3 DNA sequence: TGTGCCAGCAGCTCCCTAGCGGGAGTCCGGGGTACGCAGTATTTT. Amino acids: CASSSLAGVRGTQYF. The full variable domain, its missing parts supplied by reference TRBV5-4 and TRBJ2-3, is ETGVTQSPTHLIKTRGQQVTLRCSSQSGHNTVSWYQQALGQGPQFIFQYYREEENGRGNFPPRFSGLQFPNYSSELNVNALELDDSALYLCASSSLAGVRGTQYFGPGTRLTVL.

The J gene is TRBJ2-1, the V gene TRBV7-9; 7 positions agree with TRBD2. V lost 6 bases, J lost 1 base, and 9 bases stayed unmatched. The CDR3 loop spans 16 amino acids. Germline V lookup: CDR1 SEHNR, CDR2 FQNEAQ (reference sequence). The CDR3 loop reads CASRDTSEESYNEQFF. In DNA form, the CDR3 reads TGTGCCAGCAGGGATACTAGCGAAGAATCCTACAATGAGCAGTTCTTC.

This rearrangement joins TRBV7-8 to TRBJ1-5; no firm D call. Germline assignment: CDR1 SGHVS and CDR2 FQNEAQ. The V gene lost 3 bases and the J gene lost 9 bases, with 15 bases spanning the gap. The CDR3 covers 14 residues. CDR3 in DNA: TGTGCCAGCAGCTTTTCGGTTTCCTTCGGGCCCCAGCATTTT. Its protein product is CASSFSVSFGPQHF. The entire variable domain, with the rest obtained from reference TRBV7-8 and TRBJ1-5, is as follows: GAGVSQSPRYKVAKRGQDVALRCDPISGHVSLFWYQQALGQGPEFLTYFQNEAQLDKSGLPSDRFFAERPEGSVSTLKIQRTQQEDSAVYLCASSFSVSFGPQHFGDGTRLSIL.

This chain links TRBV3-1 (or the pseudogene TRBV3-2) with TRBJ1-6, with 7 bases identical to TRBD1. V lost 0 bases to trimming and J lost 9 bases; unmatched junction nucleotides: 2. This CDR3 has 14 amino acids. CDR1 is LGHDT, CDR2 YNNKEL, per germline (reference sequence). The CDR3 sequence is CASSQDNRGSPLHF. The DNA of the CDR3 is TGTGCCAGCAGCCAAGATAACAGGGGTTCACCCCTCCACTTT.

This chain links TRBV6-5 with TRBJ1-5; TRBD1 agrees at 9 bases. The CDR3 runs 15 residues. CDR1 and CDR2 from the germline V gene are MNHEY and SVGAGI. V shed 5 bases, J shed 6 bases, and the junction held 8 bases outside the gene matches. In nucleotides, the CDR3 is TGTGCCAGCAGTCAGACAGGGGGACATAGTCAGCCCCAGCATTTT. This sequence encodes CASSQTGGHSQPQHF.

The rearrangement uses TRBV27 and TRBJ1-2, with 10 bases that match TRBD1. Germline CDR1 and CDR2: MNHEY and SMNVEV (reference sequence). This CDR3 region has 15 residues. V dropped 5 bases and J dropped 5; count of bases not matched to a gene: 8. The CDR3 DNA follows: TGTGCCAGCAGTCCCCGACAGGGGGCAGGGTATGGCTACACCTTC. Its translation: CASSPRQGAGYGYTF.

The rearrangement links TRBV10-2 to TRBJ2-2; 7 positions agree with TRBD1. CDR3 size: 13 residues. Germline assignment: CDR1 WSHSY and CDR2 SAAADI. The J segment lost 1 base and the V segment lost 8 bases, leaving 1 base of the junction unmatched. In nucleotides, the CDR3 is TGCGCCAGCCAGGGGGAGAACACCGGGGAGCTGTTTTTT. Protein product: CASQGENTGELFF.